This entry describes one T cell receptor (beta chain). The data were produced by immunoSEQ multiplex PCR, yet TCRdb's version contains in-frame clones alone and is incomplete. The sample lists 250,000 to 400,000 clones; about nine tenths were seen once. The data were taken from a study of blood T cell repertoires in COVID-19. Study in general: Acute and convalescent COVID-19 samples came from the United States, Italy and Spain.

CDR3 length equals 14 residues. Germline values: CDR1 SGHRS, CDR2 YFSETQ. V was clipped by 4 bases and J by 2 bases, with 11 bases between them. The material sequenced was peripheral blood. This rearrangement joins TRBV5-1 to TRBJ2-3; TRBD1 might be the D (6 bases). The sequence was obtained from a woman aged 25 to 39 with COVID-19, enrolled during active disease. DNA of the CDR3: TGCGCCAGCAGCCCCGGACAGTTCACAGATACGCAGTATTTT. Translating gives CASSPGQFTDTQYF.